This T cell receptor beta chain appears in the sequencing data of a study of OX40 agonist ivuxolimab in advanced cancers. Study in general: An anti-OX40 (CD134) antibody with agonistic activity, ivuxolimab, was administered to patients.

Produced via immunoSEQ multiplex PCR; TCRdb's table is partial and in-frame only. The repertoire has over 150,000 clones, approximately 94% of them found once; the top ten carry about 0.3%. V dropped 0 bases and J dropped 7 bases, with 9 bases sitting between them. CDR1 SGHAT and CDR2 FQNNGV come from the germline V gene. The CDR3 sequence is 13 residues long. The sample here was CD4+ or CD8+ T cells sorted from blood, taken in a trial of the OX40 agonist ivuxolimab. The rearrangement joins TRBV11-2 to TRBJ1-2; D ambiguous. The TCR sequence derives from an adult with an advanced solid tumor such as melanoma, head and neck, liver or kidney cancer. Here the CDR3 DNA reads TGTGCCAGCAGCTTAGAATCATGGAGTGGCTACACCTTC. Encoded protein: CASSLESWSGYTF.